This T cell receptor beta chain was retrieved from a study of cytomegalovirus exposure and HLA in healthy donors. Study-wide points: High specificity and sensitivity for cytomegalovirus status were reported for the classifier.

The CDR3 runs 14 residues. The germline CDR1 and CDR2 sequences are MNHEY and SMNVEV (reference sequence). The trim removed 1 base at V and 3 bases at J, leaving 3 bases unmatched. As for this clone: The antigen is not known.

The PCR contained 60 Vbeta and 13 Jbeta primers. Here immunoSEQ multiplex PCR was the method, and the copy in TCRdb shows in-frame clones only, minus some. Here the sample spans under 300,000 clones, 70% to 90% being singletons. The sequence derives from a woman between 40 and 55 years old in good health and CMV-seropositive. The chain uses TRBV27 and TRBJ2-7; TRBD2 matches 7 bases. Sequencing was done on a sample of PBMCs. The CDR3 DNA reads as TGTGCCAGCAGTTTATGGAGGGAGGGCTACGAGCAGTACTTC. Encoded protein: CASSLWREGYEQYF.